A single sample is the source of the 13 T cell receptor beta chains below, sequenced in a study of shared clonotypes between healthy human individuals. Some clones are missing from TCRdb's copy, which holds only in-frame ones; the method was immunoSEQ multiplex PCR. This table holds a few million clones, 90% to 97% found once. Sequencing was carried out using naive CD4+ T cells sorted from blood. Subset reported: CD45RA+ positively selected. These receptor sequences come from a young man in good health.

Turning to this clone: Other nucleotide sequences in the sample specify the same CDR3. V usage is TRBV2 and J usage is TRBJ2-7; D gene unclear. V was shortened by 8 bases and J by 3 bases, with 5 bases between the two germline ends. Germline loops: CDR1 SNHLY, CDR2 FYNNEI. This CDR3 region has 10 residues. CDR3 sequence reads: CASGDYEQYF. The CDR3 DNA sequence: TGTGCCAGCGGGGACTACGAGCAGTACTTC.

The chain couples TRBV11-2 to TRBJ1-2, with unresolved D. Germline V gene data show CDR1 as SGHAT and CDR2 as FQNNGV. There are 14 residues in the CDR3. The V end was cut by 3 bases, the J end by 0 bases, with 8 bases between. CDR3: CASSLQVSNYGYTF. The CDR3 region has the DNA TGTGCCAGCAGCTTGCAGGTTTCTAACTATGGCTACACCTTC.

Notes on this clone: Within the sample, other DNA sequences also encode this same CDR3. The chain couples TRBV30 to TRBJ1-3; no clear D. The CDR3 consists of 13 residues. Germline CDR1 GTSNPN, CDR2 SVGIG (reference sequence). V shed 2 bases and J shed 1 base, with 6 bases lying between them. The CDR3 nucleotides are TGTGCCTGGAGTTTGGGGTCTGGAAACACCATATATTTT. Translation: CAWSLGSGNTIYF.

The V call is TRBV18, the J call TRBJ2-7; possible D gene TRBD2, 6 bases. The germline V gene encodes CDR1 KGHSH and CDR2 LQKENI. Trimming removed 4 bases at V and 6 bases at J, with 16 bases between. The CDR3 consists of 14 residues. As DNA, the CDR3 is TGTGCCAGCTCACGGGGAACGGGAGACGGCGAGCAGTACTTC. It translates to CASSRGTGDGEQYF.

The chain recombines TRBV19 with TRBJ2-3; the D gene is possibly TRBD1 (5 bases). The germline CDR1 and CDR2 sequences are LNHDA and SQIVND (reference sequence). This CDR3 has 16 residues. Trimming shortened V by 5 bases and J by 2 bases, and 17 bases separated the two germline ends. Here the CDR3 DNA reads TGTGCCAGTAGTCTGGGAAACAGGCTTTCCACAGATACGCAGTATTTT. It specifies CASSLGNRLSTDTQYF.

The rearrangement uses TRBV5-1 and TRBJ2-7, with 12 bases matching TRBD2. The CDR3 is 14 residues long. Germline V CDR1 and CDR2: SGHRS, YFSETQ. V lost 0 bases to trimming and J lost 7 bases; unmatched junction nucleotides: 2. CDR3 region: CASSLGLAGEEQYF. The CDR3 DNA sequence: TGCGCCAGCAGCTTGGGACTAGCGGGAGAAGAGCAGTACTTC.

The rearrangement uses TRBV9 and TRBJ2-5; 8 nucleotides agree with TRBD1. The CDR3 covers 15 residues. J was trimmed by 0 bases and V by 6 bases; bases with no gene match: 7. Per germline, CDR1 SGDLS and CDR2 YYNGEE. The CDR3, as DNA: TGTGCCAGCACCCTCGGGACAGGTTACCAAGAGACCCAGTACTTC. The encoded protein is CASTLGTGYQETQYF.

The chain has TRBV7-7 and TRBJ1-2; D call uncertain. In germline, CDR1 is SSHAT, CDR2 FNYEAQ (reference sequence). This CDR3 contains 14 residues. The CDR3 sequence: CAIGGTRPLYGYTF. DNA for the CDR3: TGTGCTATTGGCGGCACCCGTCCCCTTTATGGCTACACCTTC.

This clone was seen just once. This sequence joins TRBV10-2 and TRBJ2-3, with 12 bases fitting TRBD1. Germline assignment: CDR1 WSHSY and CDR2 SAAADI. The CDR3 length is 18 residues. Trimming cost V 6 bases and J 0 bases; bases outside gene matches: 10. The CDR3 protein is CASRTRDRGRRSTDTQYF. The CDR3 DNA sequence: TGCGCCAGCAGAACTCGGGACAGGGGGCGTCGAAGCACAGATACGCAGTATTTT.

The chain employs TRBV11-2 and TRBJ2-7; D assignment may be TRBD1 or TRBD2 (6 bases each). V was trimmed by 0 bases and J by 4 bases, leaving 13 bases between them. Germline assignment: CDR1 SGHAT and CDR2 FQNNGV. CDR3 length equals 15 residues. The CDR3 sequence is CASSLEPAGQYEQYF. The CDR3 coding sequence is TGTGCCAGCAGCTTAGAGCCCGCGGGACAATACGAGCAGTACTTC.

CDR3 sequence (DNA): TGTGCCAGCTCACCACTCTCTTTTACGGAGTATGGCTACACCTTC. As protein: CASSPLSFTEYGYTF. This chain links TRBV18 with TRBJ1-2; D unresolved. This CDR3 comprises 15 residues. V gave up 1 base and J gave up 5 bases, with 14 bases separating them. The germline gives CDR1 KGHSH, CDR2 LQKENI.

The rearrangement joins TRBV19 to TRBJ2-1; weak D call: TRBD1 (6 bases). Germline loops: CDR1 LNHDA, CDR2 SQIVND (reference sequence). The CDR3 runs to 13 residues. Trimming left V 5 bases short and J 4 bases short, with 9 bases between. The CDR3 coding sequence is TGTGCCAGTAGTTCACAGGGTTACAATGAGCAGTTCTTC. Protein product: CASSSQGYNEQFF.

This chain uses TRBV29-1 with TRBJ1-2; D possibly corresponds to TRBD1 (5 bases). V lost 4 bases and J lost 5, with 14 bases in between. There are 13 residues in the CDR3. Germline assignment: CDR1 SQVTM and CDR2 ANQGSEA. The CDR3 loop reads CSVGSLGGYGYTF. The CDR3 DNA sequence: TGCAGCGTTGGCTCGTTGGGGGGTTATGGCTACACCTTC.